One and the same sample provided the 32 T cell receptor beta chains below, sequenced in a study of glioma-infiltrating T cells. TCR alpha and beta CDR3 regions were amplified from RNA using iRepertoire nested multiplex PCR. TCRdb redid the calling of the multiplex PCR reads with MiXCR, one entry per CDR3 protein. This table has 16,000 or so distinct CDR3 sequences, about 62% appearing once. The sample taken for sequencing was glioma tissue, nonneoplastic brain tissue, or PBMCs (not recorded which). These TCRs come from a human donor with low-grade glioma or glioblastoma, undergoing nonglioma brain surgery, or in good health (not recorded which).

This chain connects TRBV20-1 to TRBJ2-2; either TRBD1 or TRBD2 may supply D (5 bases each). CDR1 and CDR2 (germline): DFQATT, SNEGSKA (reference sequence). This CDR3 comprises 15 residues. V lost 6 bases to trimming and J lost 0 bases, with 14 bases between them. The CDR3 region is CSAAPGASNTGELFF. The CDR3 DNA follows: TGCAGTGCCGCACCCGGGGCCTCGAACACCGGGGAGCTGTTTTTT.

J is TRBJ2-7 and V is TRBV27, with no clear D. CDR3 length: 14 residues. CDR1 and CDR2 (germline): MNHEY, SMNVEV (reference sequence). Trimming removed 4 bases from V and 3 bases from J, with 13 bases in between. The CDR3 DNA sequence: TGTGCCAGCAGTTCCTCGTGGTCTGACTACGAGCAGTACTTC. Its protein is CASSSSWSDYEQYF.

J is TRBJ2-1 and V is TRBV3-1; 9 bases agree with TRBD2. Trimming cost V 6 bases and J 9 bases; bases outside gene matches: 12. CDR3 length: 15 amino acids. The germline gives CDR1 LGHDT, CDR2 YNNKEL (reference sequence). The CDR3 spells CASSVGTSYGSEQFF. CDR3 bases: TGTGCCAGCAGTGTCGGGACTAGCTACGGGAGTGAGCAGTTCTTC.

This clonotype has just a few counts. The CDR3 protein is CASSPWRVTGAEAFF. The CDR3 DNA is TGTGCCAGCAGCCCCTGGAGAGTAACTGGGGCTGAAGCTTTCTTT. The V and J genes are TRBV6-1 and TRBJ1-1, with D hard to call. CDR1 is MNHNS and CDR2 is SASEGT in the germline V gene. This CDR3 has 15 amino acids. Between the trimmed V and J ends, which lost 6 bases and 6 bases, there was a span of 20 bases.

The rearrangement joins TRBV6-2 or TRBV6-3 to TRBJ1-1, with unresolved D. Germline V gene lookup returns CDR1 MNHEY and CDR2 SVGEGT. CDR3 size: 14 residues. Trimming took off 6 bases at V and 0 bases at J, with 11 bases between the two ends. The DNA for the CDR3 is TGTGCCAGCAGCCCCGCGGGCATGAACACTGAAGCTTTCTTT. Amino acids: CASSPAGMNTEAFF.

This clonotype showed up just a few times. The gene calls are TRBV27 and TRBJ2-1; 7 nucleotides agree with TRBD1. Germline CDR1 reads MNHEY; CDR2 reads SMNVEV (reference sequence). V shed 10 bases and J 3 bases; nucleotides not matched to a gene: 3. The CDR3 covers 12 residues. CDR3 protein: CATWTGYNEQFF. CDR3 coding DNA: TGTGCCACCTGGACAGGCTACAATGAGCAGTTCTTC.

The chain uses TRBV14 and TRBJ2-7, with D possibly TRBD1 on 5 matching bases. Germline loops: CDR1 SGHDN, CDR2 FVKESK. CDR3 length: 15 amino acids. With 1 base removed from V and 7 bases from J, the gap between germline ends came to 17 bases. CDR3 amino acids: CASSQGAGRRWEQYF. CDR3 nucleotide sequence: TGTGCCAGCAGCCAAGGCGCAGGGCGCCGATGGGAGCAGTACTTC.

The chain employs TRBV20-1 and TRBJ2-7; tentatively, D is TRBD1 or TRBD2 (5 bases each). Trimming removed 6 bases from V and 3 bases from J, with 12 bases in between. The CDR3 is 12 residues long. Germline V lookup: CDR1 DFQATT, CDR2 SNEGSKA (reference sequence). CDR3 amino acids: CSAGDGLYEQYF. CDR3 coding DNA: TGCAGTGCCGGGGACGGCCTCTACGAGCAGTACTTC.

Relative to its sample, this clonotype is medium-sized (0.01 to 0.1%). The CDR3 region is CATSSPGTSSAYNEQFF. The CDR3, as DNA: TGTGCCACCAGCAGTCCCGGGACTAGCTCGGCCTACAATGAGCAGTTCTTC. The chain uses TRBV15 and TRBJ2-1; TRBD2 agrees at 9 bases. The CDR3 is 17 residues long. Losses at the gene ends were 3 bases for V and 2 bases for J; bases not matched to a gene: 8. Germline V lookup: CDR1 LNHNV, CDR2 YYDKDF (reference sequence).

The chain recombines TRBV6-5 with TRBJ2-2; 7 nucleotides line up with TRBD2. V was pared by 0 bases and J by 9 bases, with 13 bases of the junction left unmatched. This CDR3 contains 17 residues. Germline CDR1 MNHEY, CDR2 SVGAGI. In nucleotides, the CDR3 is TGTGCCAGCAGTTACTCGTTCGGCCCGCGGGGGTCCTGGGAGCTGTTTTTT. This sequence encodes CASSYSFGPRGSWELFF.

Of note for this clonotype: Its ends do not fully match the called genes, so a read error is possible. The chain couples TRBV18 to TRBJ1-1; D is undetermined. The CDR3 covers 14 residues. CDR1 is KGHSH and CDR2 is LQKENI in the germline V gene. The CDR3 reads CASLPVEGGTEAFF. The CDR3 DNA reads TGTGCCAGCTTACCAGTGGAGGGCGGCACTGAAGCTTTCTTT.

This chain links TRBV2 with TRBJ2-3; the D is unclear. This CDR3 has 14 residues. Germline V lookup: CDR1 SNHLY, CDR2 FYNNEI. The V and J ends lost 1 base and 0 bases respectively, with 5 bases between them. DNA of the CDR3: TGTGCCAGCAGTGAAGGAGACAGCACAGATACGCAGTATTTT. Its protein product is CASSEGDSTDTQYF.

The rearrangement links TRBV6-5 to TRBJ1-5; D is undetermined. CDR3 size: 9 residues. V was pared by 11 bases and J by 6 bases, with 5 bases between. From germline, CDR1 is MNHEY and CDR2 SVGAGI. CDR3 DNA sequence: TGTGCCCACGGTCAGCCCCAGCATTTT. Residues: CAHGQPQHF.

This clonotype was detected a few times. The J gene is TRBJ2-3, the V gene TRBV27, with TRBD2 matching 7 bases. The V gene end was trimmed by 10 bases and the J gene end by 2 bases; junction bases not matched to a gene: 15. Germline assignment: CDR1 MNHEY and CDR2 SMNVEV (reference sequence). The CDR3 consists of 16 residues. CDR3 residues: CATTKGPLAPTDTQYF. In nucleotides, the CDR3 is TGTGCCACCACAAAAGGCCCACTAGCGCCCACAGATACGCAGTATTTT.

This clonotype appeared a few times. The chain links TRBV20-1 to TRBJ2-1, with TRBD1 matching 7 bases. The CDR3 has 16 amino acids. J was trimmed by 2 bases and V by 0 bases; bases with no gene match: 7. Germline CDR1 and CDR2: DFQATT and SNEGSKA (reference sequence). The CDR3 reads CSARDNRGGTYNEQFF. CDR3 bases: TGCAGTGCTAGAGACAACAGGGGTGGGACCTACAATGAGCAGTTCTTC.

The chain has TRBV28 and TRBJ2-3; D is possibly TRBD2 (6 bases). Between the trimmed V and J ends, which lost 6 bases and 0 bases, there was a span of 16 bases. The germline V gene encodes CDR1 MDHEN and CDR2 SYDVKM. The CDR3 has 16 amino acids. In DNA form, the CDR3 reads TGTGCCAGCAGCCAGGATAGCGGTACTAGCACAGATACGCAGTATTTT. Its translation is CASSQDSGTSTDTQYF.

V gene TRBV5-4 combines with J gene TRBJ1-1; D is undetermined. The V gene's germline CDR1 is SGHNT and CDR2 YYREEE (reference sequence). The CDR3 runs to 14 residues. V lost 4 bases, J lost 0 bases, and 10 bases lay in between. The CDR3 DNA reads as TGTGCCAGCAGCATCGGAGGGATGAACACTGAAGCTTTCTTT. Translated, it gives CASSIGGMNTEAFF.

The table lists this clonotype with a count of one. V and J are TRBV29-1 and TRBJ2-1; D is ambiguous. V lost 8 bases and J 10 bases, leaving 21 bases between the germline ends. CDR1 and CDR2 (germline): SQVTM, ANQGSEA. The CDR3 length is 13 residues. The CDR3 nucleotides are TGCAGCCTAACCCAGCTGACCCACCAAGAGCAGTTCTTC. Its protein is CSLTQLTHQEQFF.

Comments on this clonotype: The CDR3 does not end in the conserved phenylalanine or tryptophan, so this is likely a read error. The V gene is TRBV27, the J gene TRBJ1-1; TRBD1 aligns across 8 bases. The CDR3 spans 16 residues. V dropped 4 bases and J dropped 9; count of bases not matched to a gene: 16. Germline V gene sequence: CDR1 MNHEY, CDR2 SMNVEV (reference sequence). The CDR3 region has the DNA TGTGCCAGCAGTTCGGGGACAGGAGGGAGATGGCGGAAAGCTTTCCTT. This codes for CASSSGTGGRWRKAFL.

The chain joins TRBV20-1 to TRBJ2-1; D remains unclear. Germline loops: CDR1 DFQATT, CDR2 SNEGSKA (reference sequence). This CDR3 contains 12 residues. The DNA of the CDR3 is TGCGGGGTGGTTTCCGACTACAATGAGCAGTTCTTC. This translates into CGVVSDYNEQFF.

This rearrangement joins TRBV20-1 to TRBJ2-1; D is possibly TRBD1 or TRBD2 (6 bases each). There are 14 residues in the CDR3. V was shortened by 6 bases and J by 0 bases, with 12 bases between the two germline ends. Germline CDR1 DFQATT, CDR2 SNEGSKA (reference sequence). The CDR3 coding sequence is TGCAGTGCCGAGGGGGGACTCTCCTACAATGAGCAGTTCTTC. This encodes CSAEGGLSYNEQFF.

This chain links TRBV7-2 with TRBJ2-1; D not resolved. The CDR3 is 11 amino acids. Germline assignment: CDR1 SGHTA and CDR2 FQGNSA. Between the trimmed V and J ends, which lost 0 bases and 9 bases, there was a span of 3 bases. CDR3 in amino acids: CASSLASEQFF. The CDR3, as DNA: TGTGCCAGCAGCTTAGCTAGTGAGCAGTTCTTC.

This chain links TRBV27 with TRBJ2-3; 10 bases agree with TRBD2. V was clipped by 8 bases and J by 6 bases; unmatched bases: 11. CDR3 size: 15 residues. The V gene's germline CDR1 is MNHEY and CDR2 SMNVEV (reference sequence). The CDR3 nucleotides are TGTGCCAGCCGGAAACCTAGCGGGGGTGTCGATACGCAGTATTTT. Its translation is CASRKPSGGVDTQYF.

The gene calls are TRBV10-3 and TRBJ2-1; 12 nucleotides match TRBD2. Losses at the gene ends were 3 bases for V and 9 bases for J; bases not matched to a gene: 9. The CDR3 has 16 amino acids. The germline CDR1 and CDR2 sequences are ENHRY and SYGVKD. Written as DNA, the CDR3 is TGTGCCATCAGTGACCAGGCGACTAGCGGGAGTAGTGAGCAGTTCTTC. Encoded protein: CAISDQATSGSSEQFF.

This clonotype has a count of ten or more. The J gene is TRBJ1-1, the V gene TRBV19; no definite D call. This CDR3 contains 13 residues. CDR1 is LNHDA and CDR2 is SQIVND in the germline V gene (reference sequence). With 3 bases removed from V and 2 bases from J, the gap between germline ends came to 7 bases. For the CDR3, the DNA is TGTGCCAGTAGTATGGGCAGAAACACTGAAGCTTTCTTT. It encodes CASSMGRNTEAFF.

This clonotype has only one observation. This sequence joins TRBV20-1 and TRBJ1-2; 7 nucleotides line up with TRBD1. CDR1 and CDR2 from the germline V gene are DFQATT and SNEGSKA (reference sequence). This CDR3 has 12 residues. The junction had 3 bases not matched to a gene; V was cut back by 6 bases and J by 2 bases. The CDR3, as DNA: TGCAGTGCCAGGGGGGGGAACTATGGCTACACCTTC. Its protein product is CSARGGNYGYTF.

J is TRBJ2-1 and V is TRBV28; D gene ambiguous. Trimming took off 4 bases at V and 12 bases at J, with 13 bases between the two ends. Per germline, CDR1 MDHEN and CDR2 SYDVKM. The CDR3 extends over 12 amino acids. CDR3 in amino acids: CASSSSLSRQFF. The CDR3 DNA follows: TGTGCCAGCAGTTCTTCCTTGTCGAGGCAGTTCTTC. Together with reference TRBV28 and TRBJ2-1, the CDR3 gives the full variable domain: DVKVTQSSRYLVKRTGEKVFLECVQDMDHENMFWYRQDPGLGLRLIYFSYDVKMKEKGDIPEGYSVSREKKERFSLILESASTNQTSMYLCASSSSLSRQFFGPGTRLTVL.

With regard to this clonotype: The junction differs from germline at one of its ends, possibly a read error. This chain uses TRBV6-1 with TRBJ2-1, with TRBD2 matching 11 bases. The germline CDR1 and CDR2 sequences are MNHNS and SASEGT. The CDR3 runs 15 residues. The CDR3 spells CASSAGLAVYNEQFF. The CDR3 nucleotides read TGTGCCAGCAGTGCGGGACTAGCGGTCTACAACGAGCAGTTCTTC.

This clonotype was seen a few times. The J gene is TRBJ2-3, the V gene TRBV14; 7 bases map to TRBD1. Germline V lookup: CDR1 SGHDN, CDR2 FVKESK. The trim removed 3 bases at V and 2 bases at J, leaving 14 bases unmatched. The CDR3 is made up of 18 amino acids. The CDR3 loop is CASSHLDRVEGPTDTQYF. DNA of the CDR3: TGTGCCAGCAGCCACCTTGACAGGGTAGAGGGGCCCACAGATACGCAGTATTTT.

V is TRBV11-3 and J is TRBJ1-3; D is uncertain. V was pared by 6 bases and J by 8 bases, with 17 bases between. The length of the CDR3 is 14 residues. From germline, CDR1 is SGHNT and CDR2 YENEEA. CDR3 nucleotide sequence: TGTGCCAGCAGTCCGGGAGCAGAATCGGACACCATATATTTT. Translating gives CASSPGAESDTIYF. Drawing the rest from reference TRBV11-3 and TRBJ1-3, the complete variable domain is EAGVVQSPRYKIIEKKQPVAFWCNPISGHNTLYWYLQNLGQGPELLIRYENEEAVDDSQLPKDRFSAERLKGVDSTLKIQPAELGDSAVYLCASSPGAESDTIYFGEGSWLTVV.

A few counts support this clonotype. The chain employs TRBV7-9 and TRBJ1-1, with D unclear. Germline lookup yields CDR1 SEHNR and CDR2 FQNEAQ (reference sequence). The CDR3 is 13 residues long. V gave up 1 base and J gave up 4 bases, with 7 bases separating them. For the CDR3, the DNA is TGTGCCAGCAGCTTAGATACTGCCACTGAAGCTTTCTTT. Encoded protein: CASSLDTATEAFF. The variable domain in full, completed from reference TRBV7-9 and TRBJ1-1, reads DTGVSQNPRHKITKRGQNVTFRCDPISEHNRLYWYRQTLGQGPEFLTYFQNEAQLEKSRLLSDRFSAERPKGSFSTLEIQRTEQGDSAMYLCASSLDTATEAFFGQGTRLTVV.

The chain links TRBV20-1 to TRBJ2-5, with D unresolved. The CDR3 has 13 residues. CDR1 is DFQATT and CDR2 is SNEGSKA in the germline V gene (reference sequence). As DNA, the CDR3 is TGCAGCGCTCGATCCCCCCATGGGGAGACCCAGTACTTC. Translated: CSARSPHGETQYF.